These 20 T cell receptor beta chains were sequenced from one sample in a study of lymphopenia after photon versus proton radiotherapy. The data were produced by immunoSEQ multiplex PCR, yet TCRdb's version contains in-frame clones alone and is incomplete. Of more than 45,000 clones in the sample, about four fifths were seen once. Here the sequenced sample was peripheral blood, taken from a patient treated with proton-based radiotherapy. These receptor sequences come from a man in his sixties with pancreatic cancer.

This chain links TRBV4-2 with TRBJ1-2, with D unclear. CDR3 length: 14 amino acids. In germline, CDR1 is LGHNA, CDR2 YNFKEQ. Between the trimmed V and J ends, which lost 0 bases and 0 bases, there was a span of 5 bases. CDR3 protein: CASSQDQANYGYTF. In DNA, the CDR3 is TGTGCCAGCAGCCAAGATCAGGCTAACTATGGCTACACCTTC.

The chain uses TRBV29-1 and TRBJ2-3; possibly TRBD1 for D (7 bases). This CDR3 is 14 amino acids long. V gave up 5 bases and J gave up 5 bases, with 17 bases separating them. Germline values: CDR1 SQVTM, CDR2 ANQGSEA. CDR3 amino acids: CSVLQGIAVDTQYF. In DNA, the CDR3 is TGCAGCGTTTTACAGGGGATAGCGGTAGATACGCAGTATTTT.

The V gene is TRBV4-2, the J gene TRBJ2-1, with a weak D call TRBD1 (6 bases). This CDR3 comprises 13 residues. The V and J ends lost 5 bases and 5 bases respectively, with 10 bases between them. Germline values: CDR1 LGHNA, CDR2 YNFKEQ. This CDR3 reads CASSYTGNNEQFF. The CDR3 nucleotides read TGTGCCAGCAGCTATACAGGGAACAATGAGCAGTTCTTC.

This sequence joins TRBV27 and TRBJ1-1; TRBD1 might be the D (5 bases). The CDR3 is made up of 14 amino acids. Per the germline V gene, CDR1 is MNHEY and CDR2 is SMNVEV (reference sequence). Trimming removed 0 bases at V and 1 base at J, with 6 bases between. CDR3: CASSLSGGNTEAFF. In DNA form, the CDR3 reads TGTGCCAGCAGTTTATCTGGGGGGAACACTGAAGCTTTCTTT.

The chain employs TRBV6-1 and TRBJ2-1, with 8 bases aligning to TRBD2. CDR1 is MNHNS, CDR2 SASEGT, per germline. After removal of 4 bases from V and 5 bases from J, the junction contained 13 bases not matched to a gene. The CDR3 is made up of 17 amino acids. The CDR3 region is CASSAIGTRFINNEQFF. Here the CDR3 DNA reads TGTGCCAGCAGTGCTATTGGGACTAGATTTATTAACAATGAGCAGTTCTTC.

The genes are TRBV7-2 and TRBJ2-3, with no clear D. V was clipped by 4 bases and J by 1 base, with 6 bases between them. The germline gives CDR1 SGHTA, CDR2 FQGNSA. This CDR3 has 13 residues. The CDR3: CASSSQRTDTQYF. The CDR3, as DNA: TGTGCCAGCAGCTCGCAGCGCACAGATACGCAGTATTTT.

This CDR3 reads CAWSSRAGTGELFF. The CDR3, as DNA: TGTGCCTGGAGTTCTCGGGCCGGTACCGGGGAGCTGTTTTTT. The rearrangement links TRBV30 to TRBJ2-2; D is undetermined. V lost 2 bases and J 5 bases, leaving 12 bases between the germline ends. This CDR3 has 14 amino acids. CDR1 and CDR2 from the germline V gene are GTSNPN and SVGIG (reference sequence).

The chain combines TRBV21-1 with TRBJ2-7. TRBV21-1 is termed a pseudogene. The length of the CDR3 is 14 residues. This chain's CDR3 is CASSNLGAIYEQYF. The DNA of the CDR3 is TGTGCCAGCAGCAATCTCGGGGCCATCTACGAGCAGTACTTC.

The chain uses TRBV5-6 and TRBJ1-3; D is ambiguous. V was pared by 4 bases and J by 4 bases, with 15 bases between. This CDR3 region has 15 residues. CDR1 SGHDT and CDR2 YYEEEE come from the germline V gene. The CDR3 region is CASSLTAGVGNTIYF. The CDR3 bases are TGTGCCAGCAGCCTAACCGCCGGGGTCGGAAACACCATATATTTT.

The rearrangement joins TRBV7-6 to TRBJ2-1, with TRBD2 identical over 9 bases. The trim removed 5 bases at V and 5 bases at J, leaving 7 bases unmatched. Germline V gene lookup returns CDR1 SGHVS and CDR2 FNYEAQ. The CDR3 has 15 amino acids. The CDR3 bases are TGTGCCAGCAGCCCTGGGGGACTAGCAGACAATGAGCAGTTCTTC. Protein product: CASSPGGLADNEQFF. The whole variable domain, remainder taken from reference TRBV7-6 and TRBJ2-1, is GAGVSQSPRYKVTKRGQDVALRCDPISGHVSLYWYRQALGQGPEFLTYFNYEAQQDKSGLPNDRFSAERPEGSISTLTIQRTEQRDSAMYRCASSPGGLADNEQFFGPGTRLTVL.

V and J are TRBV5-6 and TRBJ1-1, with D unclear. V was clipped by 3 bases and J by 1 base, with 10 bases between them. Germline V CDR1 and CDR2: SGHDT, YYEEEE. The length of the CDR3 is 14 residues. The CDR3 bases are TGTGCCAGCAGCTCCCTCGGACGGAACACTGAAGCTTTCTTT. Translating it yields CASSSLGRNTEAFF.

The CDR3 is CSVPGALLTDTQYF. The CDR3 DNA follows: TGCAGCGTACCCGGGGCCCTCCTCACAGATACGCAGTATTTT. The chain employs TRBV29-1 and TRBJ2-3; TRBD1 or TRBD2 may be the D gene (5 bases each). Germline V gene lookup returns CDR1 SQVTM and CDR2 ANQGSEA. The ends were cut back, 6 bases at V and 2 bases at J, with 15 bases in the middle. The CDR3 contains 14 residues.

The CDR3 region is CASSFRNPDTQYF. The CDR3 DNA sequence: TGTGCCAGCAGCTTTAGAAATCCAGATACGCAGTATTTT. V is TRBV7-6 and J is TRBJ2-3; D is unclear. Germline lookup yields CDR1 SGHVS and CDR2 FNYEAQ. CDR3 length equals 13 residues. V was trimmed by 3 bases and J by 4 bases, leaving 8 bases between them.

The rearrangement links TRBV19 to TRBJ2-5; D remains ambiguous. V was pared by 1 base and J by 2 bases, with 8 bases between. Germline-derived CDR1 and CDR2 are LNHDA and SQIVND (reference sequence). CDR3 size: 14 residues. The CDR3 nucleotides are TGTGCCAGTAGTATAGTCGGGCGGCAAGAGACCCAGTACTTC. Its protein product is CASSIVGRQETQYF.

The J gene is TRBJ2-3, the V gene TRBV9; 7 bases match TRBD2. The CDR3 spans 15 residues. Germline V gene sequence: CDR1 SGDLS, CDR2 YYNGEE. Trimming at V came to 4 bases and at J to 3 bases, leaving 8 bases not matched to a gene. In DNA form, the CDR3 reads TGTGCCAGCAGCCCCTGGAGCGGGAAGACAGATACGCAGTATTTT. Protein sequence: CASSPWSGKTDTQYF. The entire variable domain, with the rest obtained from reference TRBV9 and TRBJ2-3, is as follows: DSGVTQTPKHLITATGQRVTLRCSPRSGDLSVYWYQQSLDQGLQFLIQYYNGEERAKGNILERFSAQQFPDLHSELNLSSLELGDSALYFCASSPWSGKTDTQYFGPGTRLTVL.

This chain connects TRBV30 to TRBJ1-1; a possible D gene is TRBD1 (6 bases). CDR3 size: 14 residues. Trimming left V 4 bases short and J 5 bases short, with 17 bases between. Germline values: CDR1 GTSNPN, CDR2 SVGIG (reference sequence). The CDR3 DNA sequence: TGTGCCTGGACCGGACAGATTTCGGGTACTGAAGCTTTCTTT. Residues: CAWTGQISGTEAFF.

The chain recombines TRBV4-3 with TRBJ2-7; D gene unclear. Deletions cut 0 bases from V and 0 bases from J, with 6 bases between. Germline CDR1 LGHNA, CDR2 YSLEER. The CDR3 contains 14 residues. CDR3 loop: CASSQEVGSYEQYF. In nucleotides, the CDR3 is TGCGCCAGCAGCCAAGAGGTGGGCTCCTACGAGCAGTACTTC.

CDR3 sequence: CASSTVRYYGYTF. CDR3 sequence (DNA): TGTGCCAGCAGCACCGTCAGATACTATGGCTACACCTTC. This chain connects TRBV6-5 to TRBJ1-2, with unresolved D. Germline CDR1 MNHEY, CDR2 SVGAGI. V dropped 6 bases and J dropped 3 bases, with 11 bases sitting between them. The CDR3 covers 13 residues.

This chain connects TRBV7-9 to TRBJ1-2, with 8 bases fitting TRBD1. The CDR3 contains 14 residues. J was trimmed by 8 bases and V by 3 bases; bases with no gene match: 8. Per germline, CDR1 SEHNR and CDR2 FQNEAQ (reference sequence). CDR3 coding DNA: TGTGCCAGCAGCTTCATCCTGGACAGGGACGGCTACACCTTC. Translating it yields CASSFILDRDGYTF.

The chain joins TRBV21-1 to TRBJ2-7. TRBV21-1 corresponds to a pseudogene. The CDR3 runs 16 residues. CDR3 region: CASSKYPKSLVYEQYF. The CDR3 nucleotides read TGTGCCAGCAGCAAATATCCCAAGTCTCTGGTGTACGAGCAGTACTTC.